Sequencing of this T cell receptor (beta chain) was carried out in a study of identical twins (dated by TCRdb to between 2015 and 2016). Describing the broader study: To test whether fetal clonotypes persist, this study deep-sequenced TCR alpha and beta repertoires from monozygotic twins, from unrelated adults of various ages, and from cord blood. To rule out contamination, the twin experiments were replicated at different times with different library preparation protocols.

Including the terminal cysteine and phenylalanine, the CDR3 comprises 13 residues. Left in the record is the CDR3 DNA by itself, 39 bases read in frame from the first base. The germline V gene supplies CDR1 SQVTM and CDR2 ANQGSEA. Between the V and J ends, shortened by 1 base and 0 bases respectively, the junction contains 5 bases. All donors were healthy Caucasians. Three unrelated non-twin adults were also sequenced: a male aged 18 to 30, a male aged 50 to 60 and a female aged 50 to 60. Using Miltenyi CD45RO+ enrichment and human naive T-cell isolation kits, memory (CD45RO+) and naive T cells were isolated from PBMC. Comment on this clonotype: Its antigen remains undetermined. One base away there is no much larger clone; base qualities are not given.

Library preparation was by 5' RACE. Instrument on record: Illumina HiSeq 2000. A universal primer binding site was introduced by template switching, and a unique molecular identifier was present in the final cDNA, enabling accurate counting of TCR cDNA molecules. Specific primers in the conserved constant-segment region were used to synthesize first-strand cDNA for the TCR alpha and beta chains. Each cDNA library was double barcoded, with a SMART-Mk sample barcode plus Illumina barcodes, to control for contamination. TruSeq adapter sequences and Illumina sample barcodes were added in two successive PCR steps. The Illumina HiSeq platform was used with custom primers to sequence TCR alpha and beta cDNA libraries. Per the authors' processing: MiGEC was used to process raw reads and extract unique molecular identifiers, and MiXCR was used to find CDR3 positions. For each individual, recombination models were inferred using an EM algorithm with the repgenHMM and IGoR tools. The tcR package in R was used for shared clonotype analysis, with sharing normalized by the product of cloneset sizes. To study raw recombination without the effects of thymic and clonal selection, out-of-frame nonproductive sequences were analyzed. TCRdb's own reprocessing of the public reads used fastp at Q25 and MiXCR and kept productive beta chains. Every distinct CDR3 protein forms one entry, paired with its most common genes and DNA. TCRdb's processing, not the study's, gives the V and J calls here. The sample table contains a few hundred thousand distinct CDR3 sequences; only one count was recorded for about a fifth of them. Less than 15% of the sample comes from the top ten.

The full study reports these points: Out-of-frame TCR alpha sharing in monozygotic twins was systematically underestimated by recombination models, whereas sharing between unrelated individuals was in agreement with the recombination models. Invariant T cells such as MAIT and iNKT could partly confound zero-insertion analyses, though diverse VJ usage argued against this for most clonotypes. Because the same donors could not be followed over many years, conclusions were based on cross-sectional statistical analysis. Abundant cord blood beta clonotypes had fewer insertions, young adult naive repertoires showed a similar but weaker trend, and memory repertoires showed no such trend. Excess twin sharing in beta out-of-frame sequences was weaker because fewer shared sequences lowered the signal-to-noise ratio. Compared with coincidental sharing between unrelated individuals, out-of-frame TCR alpha sequences shared between twins had an excess of sequences with low generation probability.

The source material was naive T cells sorted from blood. Sample cell subset or site, as interpreted from the label and publication: cells isolated with a human naive T-cell isolation kit. The chain uses TRBV29-1 and TRBJ2-3; the D gene assignment is ambiguous. The TCR was taken from a man aged 50 to 59 in good health. The CDR3 region reads CSVEVDSTDTQYF. The nucleotides are TGCAGCGTTGAAGTGGACAGCACAGATACGCAGTATTTT.